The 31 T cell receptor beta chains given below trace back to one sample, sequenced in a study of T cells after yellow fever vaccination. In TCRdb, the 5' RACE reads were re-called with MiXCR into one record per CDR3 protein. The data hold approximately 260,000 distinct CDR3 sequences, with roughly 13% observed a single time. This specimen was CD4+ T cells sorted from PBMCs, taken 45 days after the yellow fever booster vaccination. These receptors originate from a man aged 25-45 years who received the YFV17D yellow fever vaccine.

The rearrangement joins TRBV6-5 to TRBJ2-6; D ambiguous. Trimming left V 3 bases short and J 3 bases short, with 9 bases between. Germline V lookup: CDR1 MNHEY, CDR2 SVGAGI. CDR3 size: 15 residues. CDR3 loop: CASSYLFGGANVLTF. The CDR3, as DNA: TGTGCCAGCAGTTATCTTTTTGGTGGGGCCAACGTCCTGACTTTC.

CDR3 amino acids: CASSWTAYNEQFF. CDR3 in DNA: TGTGCCAGCAGCTGGACTGCCTACAATGAGCAGTTCTTC. The rearrangement uses TRBV7-2 and TRBJ2-1; weak D call: TRBD2 (5 bases). The V gene's germline CDR1 is SGHTA and CDR2 FQGNSA. V was trimmed by 4 bases and J by 2 bases, leaving 6 bases between them. CDR3 length equals 13 residues. Full variable domain (outside the CDR3, taken from reference TRBV7-2 and TRBJ2-1): GAGVSQSPSNKVTEKGKDVELRCDPISGHTALYWYRQSLGQGLEFLIYFQGNSAPDKSGLPSDRFSAERTGGSVSTLTIQRTQQEDSAVYLCASSWTAYNEQFFGPGTRLTVL.

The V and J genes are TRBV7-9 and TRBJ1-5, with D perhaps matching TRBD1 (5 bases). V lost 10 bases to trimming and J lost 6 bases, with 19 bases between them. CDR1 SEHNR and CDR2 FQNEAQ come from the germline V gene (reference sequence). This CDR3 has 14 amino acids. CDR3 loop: CAITGRDDGQPQHF. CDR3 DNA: TGTGCCATCACCGGAAGGGACGACGGTCAGCCCCAGCATTTT.

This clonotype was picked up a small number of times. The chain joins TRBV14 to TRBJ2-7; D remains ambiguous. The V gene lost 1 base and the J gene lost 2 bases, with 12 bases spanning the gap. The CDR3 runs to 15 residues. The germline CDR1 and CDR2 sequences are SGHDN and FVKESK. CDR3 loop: CASSQVPGHPYEQYF. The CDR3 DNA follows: TGTGCCAGCAGCCAAGTCCCAGGCCACCCCTACGAGCAGTACTTC.

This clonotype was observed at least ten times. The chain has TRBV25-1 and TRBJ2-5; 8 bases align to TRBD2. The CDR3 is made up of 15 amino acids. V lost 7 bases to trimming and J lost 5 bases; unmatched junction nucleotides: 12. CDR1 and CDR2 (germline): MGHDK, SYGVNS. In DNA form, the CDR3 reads TGTGCCAGCACAGCGGGGGAAGGGAGGAGGGAGACCCAGTACTTC. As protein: CASTAGEGRRETQYF. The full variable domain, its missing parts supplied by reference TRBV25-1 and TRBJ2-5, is EADIYQTPRYLVIGTGKKITLECSQTMGHDKMYWYQQDPGMELHLIHYSYGVNSTEKGDLSSESTVSRIRTEHFPLTLESARPSHTSQYLCASTAGEGRRETQYFGPGTRLLVL.

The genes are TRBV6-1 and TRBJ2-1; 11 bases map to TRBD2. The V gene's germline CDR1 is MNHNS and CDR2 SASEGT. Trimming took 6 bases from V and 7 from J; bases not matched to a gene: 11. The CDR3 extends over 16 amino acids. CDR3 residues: CASRTLAGGTGNEQFF. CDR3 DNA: TGTGCCAGCAGAACCCTAGCGGGAGGTACGGGGAATGAGCAGTTCTTC.

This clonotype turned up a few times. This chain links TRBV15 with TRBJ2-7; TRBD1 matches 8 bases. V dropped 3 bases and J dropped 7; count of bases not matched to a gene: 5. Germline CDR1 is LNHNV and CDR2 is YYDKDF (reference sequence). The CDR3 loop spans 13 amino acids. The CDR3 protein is CATSRGDRQEQYF. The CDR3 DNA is TGTGCCACCAGCAGGGGGGACAGGCAAGAGCAGTACTTC.

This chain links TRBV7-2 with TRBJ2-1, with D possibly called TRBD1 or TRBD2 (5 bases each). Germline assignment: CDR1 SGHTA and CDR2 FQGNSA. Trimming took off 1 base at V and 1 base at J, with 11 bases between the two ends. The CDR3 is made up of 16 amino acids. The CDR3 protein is CASSLVWGGSYNEQFF. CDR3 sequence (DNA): TGTGCCAGCAGCTTAGTGTGGGGCGGGTCCTACAATGAGCAGTTCTTC.

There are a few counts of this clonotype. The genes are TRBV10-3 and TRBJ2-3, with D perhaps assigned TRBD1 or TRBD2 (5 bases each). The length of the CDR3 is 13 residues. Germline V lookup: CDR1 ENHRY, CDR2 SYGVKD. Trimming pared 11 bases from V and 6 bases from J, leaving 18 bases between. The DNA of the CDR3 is TGTGCCTCCCGGGACGGATCGCCCGATACGCAGTATTTT. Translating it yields CASRDGSPDTQYF.

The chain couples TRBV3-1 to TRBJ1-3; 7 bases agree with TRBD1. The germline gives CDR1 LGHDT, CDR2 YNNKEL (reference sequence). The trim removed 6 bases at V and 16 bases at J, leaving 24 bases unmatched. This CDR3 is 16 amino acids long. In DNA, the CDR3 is TGTGCCAGCAGTGTCGGGACAGACTGGTCTCCGACTGGGTTGTATTTT. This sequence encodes CASSVGTDWSPTGLYF.

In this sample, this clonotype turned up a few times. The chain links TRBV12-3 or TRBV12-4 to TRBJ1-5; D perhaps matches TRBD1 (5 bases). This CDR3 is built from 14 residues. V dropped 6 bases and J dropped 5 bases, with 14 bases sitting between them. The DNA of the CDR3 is TGTGCCAGCAGGAGCAGGGTTCAGGATCAGCCCCAGCATTTT. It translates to CASRSRVQDQPQHF.

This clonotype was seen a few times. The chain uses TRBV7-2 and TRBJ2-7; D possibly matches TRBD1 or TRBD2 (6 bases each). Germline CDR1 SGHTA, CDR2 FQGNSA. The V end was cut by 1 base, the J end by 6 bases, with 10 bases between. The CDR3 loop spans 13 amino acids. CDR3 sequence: CASSLVRGGEQYF. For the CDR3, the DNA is TGTGCCAGCAGCTTAGTCAGGGGAGGCGAGCAGTACTTC.

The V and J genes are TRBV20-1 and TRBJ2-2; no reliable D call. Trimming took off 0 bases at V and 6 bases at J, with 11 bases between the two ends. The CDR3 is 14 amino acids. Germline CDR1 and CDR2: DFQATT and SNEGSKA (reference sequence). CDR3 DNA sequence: TGCAGTGCTAGAGATTTGCGGAGCTCCGGGGAGCTGTTTTTT. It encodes CSARDLRSSGELFF.

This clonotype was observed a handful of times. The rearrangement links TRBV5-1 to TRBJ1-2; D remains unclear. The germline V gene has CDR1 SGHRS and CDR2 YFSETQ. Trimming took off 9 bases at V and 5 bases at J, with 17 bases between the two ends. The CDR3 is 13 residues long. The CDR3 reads CATSRAPIYGYTF. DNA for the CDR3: TGCGCCACCTCCCGGGCTCCAATTTATGGCTACACCTTC.

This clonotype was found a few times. The CDR3, as DNA: TGTGCCAGCAGTGTCGAGGCCACCTCCCAAGAGACCCAGTACTTC. This codes for CASSVEATSQETQYF. The rearrangement uses TRBV2 and TRBJ2-5, with unresolved D. This CDR3 contains 15 residues. Germline CDR1 and CDR2: SNHLY and FYNNEI. The ends were cut back, 4 bases at V and 1 base at J, with 13 bases in the middle.

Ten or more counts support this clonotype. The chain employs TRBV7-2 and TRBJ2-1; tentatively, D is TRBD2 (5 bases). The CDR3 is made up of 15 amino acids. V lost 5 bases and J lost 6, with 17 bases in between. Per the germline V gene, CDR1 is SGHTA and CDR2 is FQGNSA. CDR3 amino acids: CASSLGGRDSNEQFF. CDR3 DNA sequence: TGTGCCAGCAGCCTAGGAGGACGGGATAGCAATGAGCAGTTCTTC.

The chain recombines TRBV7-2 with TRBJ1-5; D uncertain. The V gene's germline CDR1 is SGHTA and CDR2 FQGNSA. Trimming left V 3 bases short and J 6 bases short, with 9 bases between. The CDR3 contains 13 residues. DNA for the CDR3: TGTGCCAGCAGCTTGACGGGGAGTCAGCCCCAGCATTTT. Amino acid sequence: CASSLTGSQPQHF.

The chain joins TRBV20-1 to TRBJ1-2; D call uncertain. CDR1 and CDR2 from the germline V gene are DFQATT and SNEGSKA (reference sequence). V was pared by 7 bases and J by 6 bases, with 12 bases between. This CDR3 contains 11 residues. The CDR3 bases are TGCAGTGAAACCAGAGGGAATGGCTACACCTTC. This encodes CSETRGNGYTF.

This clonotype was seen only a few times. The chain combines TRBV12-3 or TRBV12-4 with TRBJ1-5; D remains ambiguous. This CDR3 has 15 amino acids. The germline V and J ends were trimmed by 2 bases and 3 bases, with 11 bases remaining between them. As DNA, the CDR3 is TGTGCCAGCAGTTTATCACGTACCCCCAATCAGCCCCAGCATTTT. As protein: CASSLSRTPNQPQHF.

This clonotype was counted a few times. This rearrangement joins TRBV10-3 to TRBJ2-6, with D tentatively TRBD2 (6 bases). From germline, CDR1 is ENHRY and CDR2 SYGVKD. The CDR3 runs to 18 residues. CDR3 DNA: TGTGCGGCCGCGGGGTCCTCATCCGACAGAGCTGGGGCCAACGTCCTGACTTTC. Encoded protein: CAAAGSSSDRAGANVLTF.

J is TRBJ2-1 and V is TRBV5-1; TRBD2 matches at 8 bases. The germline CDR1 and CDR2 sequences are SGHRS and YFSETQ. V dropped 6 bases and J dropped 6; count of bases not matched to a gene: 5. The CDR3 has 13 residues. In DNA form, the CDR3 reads TGCGCCAGCACCTCTAGCGGGCGCAATGAGCAGTTCTTC. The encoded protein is CASTSSGRNEQFF.

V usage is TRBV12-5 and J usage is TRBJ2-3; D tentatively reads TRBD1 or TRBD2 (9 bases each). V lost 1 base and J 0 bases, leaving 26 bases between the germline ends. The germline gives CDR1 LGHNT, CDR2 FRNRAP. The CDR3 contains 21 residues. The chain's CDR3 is CASGLGRDRELAGSSTDTQYF. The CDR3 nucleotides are TGTGCTAGTGGTTTGGGCCGGGACAGGGAGCTAGCGGGGTCTAGCACAGATACGCAGTATTTT.

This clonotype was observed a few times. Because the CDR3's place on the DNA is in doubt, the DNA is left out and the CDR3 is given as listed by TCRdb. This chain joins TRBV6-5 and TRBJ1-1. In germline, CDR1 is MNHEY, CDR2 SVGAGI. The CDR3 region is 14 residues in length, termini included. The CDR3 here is CASSYFGENTEAFF.

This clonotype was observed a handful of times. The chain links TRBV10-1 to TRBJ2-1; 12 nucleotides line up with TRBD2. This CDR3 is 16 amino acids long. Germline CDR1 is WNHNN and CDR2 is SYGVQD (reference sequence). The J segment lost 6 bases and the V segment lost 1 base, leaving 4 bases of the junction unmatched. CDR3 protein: CASSELTSGSGNEQFF. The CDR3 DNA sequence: TGCGCCAGCAGTGAGTTGACTAGCGGGAGCGGCAATGAGCAGTTCTTC.

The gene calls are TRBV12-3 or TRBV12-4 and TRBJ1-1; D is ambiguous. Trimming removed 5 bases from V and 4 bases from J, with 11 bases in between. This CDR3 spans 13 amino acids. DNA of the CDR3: TGTGCCAGCAGTCAAAGGATGGGCACTGAAGCTTTCTTT. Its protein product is CASSQRMGTEAFF.

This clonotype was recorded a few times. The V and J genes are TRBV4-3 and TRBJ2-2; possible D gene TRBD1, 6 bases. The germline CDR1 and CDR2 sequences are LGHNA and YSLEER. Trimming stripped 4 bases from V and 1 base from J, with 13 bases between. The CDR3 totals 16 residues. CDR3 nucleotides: TGCGCCAGCAGCCCATTCATGGGACAGAACACCGGGGAGCTGTTTTTT. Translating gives CASSPFMGQNTGELFF.

The CDR3 bases are TGCAGTGCTAGTGACACGAACCAAGAGACCCAGTACTTC. Protein: CSASDTNQETQYF. This chain links TRBV20-1 with TRBJ2-5; D is unresolved. Trimming took 3 bases from V and 0 from J, leaving 8 bases between them. Germline V CDR1 and CDR2: DFQATT, SNEGSKA (reference sequence). This CDR3 is 13 amino acids long.

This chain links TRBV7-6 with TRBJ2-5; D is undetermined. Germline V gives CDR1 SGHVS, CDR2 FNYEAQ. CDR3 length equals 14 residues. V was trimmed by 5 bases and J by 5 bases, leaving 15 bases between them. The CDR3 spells CASSHVRGGETQYF. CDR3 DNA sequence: TGTGCCAGCAGCCATGTGCGAGGCGGTGAGACCCAGTACTTC.

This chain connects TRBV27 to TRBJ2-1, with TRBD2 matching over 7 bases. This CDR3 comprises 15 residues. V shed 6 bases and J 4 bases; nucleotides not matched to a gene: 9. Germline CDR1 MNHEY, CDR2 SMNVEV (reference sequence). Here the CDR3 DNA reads TGTGCCAGCAGCTTCTTATCTAGCGGATACAATGAGCAGTTCTTC. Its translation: CASSFLSSGYNEQFF.

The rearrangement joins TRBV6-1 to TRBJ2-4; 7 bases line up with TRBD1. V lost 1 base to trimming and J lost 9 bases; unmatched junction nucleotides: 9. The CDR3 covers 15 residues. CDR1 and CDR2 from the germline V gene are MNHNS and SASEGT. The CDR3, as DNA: TGTGCCAGCAGTGAAGGGGTAGGGGGCGCGGGCATTCAGTACTTC. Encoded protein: CASSEGVGGAGIQYF.

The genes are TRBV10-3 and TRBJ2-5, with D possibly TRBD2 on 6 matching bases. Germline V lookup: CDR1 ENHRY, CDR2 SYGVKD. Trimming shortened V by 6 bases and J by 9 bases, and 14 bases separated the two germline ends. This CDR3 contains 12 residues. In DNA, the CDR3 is TGTGCCATCAGCTCGCAGGGCGGGGCCCAGTACTTC. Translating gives CAISSQGGAQYF.